This T cell receptor (beta chain) was recovered during a study of glioma-infiltrating T cells after dendritic cell vaccination. Study context: Dendritic cell vaccine was injected intradermally three times, biweekly.

CDR3 length: 15 amino acids. Germline assignment: CDR1 SGHTA and CDR2 FQGTGA. The V end lost 5 bases, the J end lost 4 bases, and 15 bases lay between the germline ends. Sequencing was performed with immunoSEQ multiplex PCR; in TCRdb, only in-frame clones are kept and a portion is missing. The data show roughly 50,000 clones, with around nine tenths seen just once and approximately 5.3% held by the top ten. Time point meaning: after dendritic cell vaccination, including at tumor progression/relapse. The receptor's source is a human donor with glioblastoma. Here the sequenced sample was blood, taken after dendritic cell vaccination. V usage is TRBV7-3 and J usage is TRBJ2-1, with D tentatively TRBD1 (6 bases). The CDR3 region has the DNA TGTGCCAGCAGCGACCGGGACACTGCGTACAATGAGCAGTTCTTC. Its protein product is CASSDRDTAYNEQFF. Together with reference TRBV7-3 and TRBJ2-1, the CDR3 gives the full variable domain: GAGVSQTPSNKVTEKGKYVELRCDPISGHTALYWYRQSLGQGPEFLIYFQGTGAADDSGLPNDRFFAVRPEGSVSTLKIQRTERGDSAVYLCASSDRDTAYNEQFFGPGTRLTVL.